The 2 T cell receptor beta chains below come from one sample, sequenced in a study of blood T cells in healthy people across ages. For the second PCR, which ran for about 7 to 11 cycles, a sample-barcoded 5' primer and a J-beta primer mix were used. TCRdb fed the 5' RACE reads into MiXCR, producing one record per CDR3 protein. The sample has hundreds of thousands of distinct CDR3 sequences; 56% are singletons. Sequencing used blood. The receptors were sampled from a man aged 35 to 55 in good health.

This clonotype appeared a few times. V usage is TRBV20-1 and J usage is TRBJ1-6; 7 bases are shared with TRBD1. The CDR3 is 14 amino acids. Per germline, CDR1 DFQATT and CDR2 SNEGSKA (reference sequence). Trimming removed 6 bases from V and 5 bases from J; junction bases left unmatched: 7. The DNA for the CDR3 is TGCAGTGCCCCTGACAGGGAGAATAATTCACCCCTCCACTTT. It yields the protein CSAPDRENNSPLHF.

The chain joins TRBV3-1 to TRBJ2-7; TRBD1 agrees at 10 bases. The CDR3 consists of 16 residues. The V gene's germline CDR1 is LGHDT and CDR2 YNNKEL (reference sequence). V trimming: 1 base; J trimming: 1 base; junction bases outside the gene matches: 4. The CDR3 sequence: CASSQGGTGDSYEQYF. The CDR3 DNA follows: TGTGCCAGCAGCCAAGGAGGGACAGGGGATTCCTACGAGCAGTACTTC.